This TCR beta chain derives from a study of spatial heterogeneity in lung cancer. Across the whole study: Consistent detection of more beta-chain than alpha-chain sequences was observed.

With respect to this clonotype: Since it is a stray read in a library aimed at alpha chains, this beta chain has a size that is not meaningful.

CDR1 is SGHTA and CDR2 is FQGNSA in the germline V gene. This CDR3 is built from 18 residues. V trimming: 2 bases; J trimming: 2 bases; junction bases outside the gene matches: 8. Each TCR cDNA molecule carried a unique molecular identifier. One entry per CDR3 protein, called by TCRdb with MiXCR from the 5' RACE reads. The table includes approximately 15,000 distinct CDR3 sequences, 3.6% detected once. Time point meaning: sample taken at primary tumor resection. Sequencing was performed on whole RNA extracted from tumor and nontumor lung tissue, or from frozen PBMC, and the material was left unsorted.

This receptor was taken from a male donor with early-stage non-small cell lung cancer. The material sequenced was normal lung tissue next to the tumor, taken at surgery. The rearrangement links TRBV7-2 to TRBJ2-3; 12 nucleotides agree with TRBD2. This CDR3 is CASSLQGGLAGDTDTQYF. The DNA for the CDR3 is TGTGCCAGCAGCTTACAGGGGGGACTAGCGGGCGACACAGATACGCAGTATTTT.